A single sample gave rise to the 26 T cell receptor beta chains below, sequenced in a study of cytomegalovirus exposure and HLA in healthy donors. The PCR ran on 60 Vbeta and 13 Jbeta primers. Generated by immunoSEQ multiplex PCR, the TCRdb table keeps only in-frame clones and is missing some. The data hold 150,000 to 200,000 clones, with roughly 84% observed a single time. The source material was PBMCs. The receptors derive from a boy between 10 and 17 years old in good health and CMV-seronegative.

The V call is TRBV4-3, the J call TRBJ2-3, with a possible D match to TRBD1 (6 bases). V shed 1 base and J shed 3 bases, with 11 bases lying between them. The CDR3 runs to 15 residues. Germline CDR1 reads LGHNA; CDR2 reads YSLEER. CDR3 bases: TGCGCCAGCAGCCAAGGAAACAGGGCAACAGATACGCAGTATTTT. It codes for CASSQGNRATDTQYF.

The chain uses TRBV4-3 and TRBJ1-1; TRBD1 might be the D (5 bases). Germline V gene lookup returns CDR1 LGHNA and CDR2 YSLEER. The CDR3 spans 15 residues. The V end was cut by 0 bases, the J end by 4 bases, with 12 bases between. The CDR3 DNA is TGCGCCAGCAGCCAAGAGTGGGGGGTGATCACTGAAGCTTTCTTT. The encoded protein is CASSQEWGVITEAFF.

In its sample, this clone was seen a few times. The chain recombines TRBV27 with TRBJ1-1, with unresolved D. Germline CDR1 and CDR2: MNHEY and SMNVEV (reference sequence). V was shortened by 8 bases and J by 2 bases, with 18 bases between the two germline ends. CDR3 length equals 15 residues. This chain's CDR3 is CASRKSGLYNTEAFF. CDR3 DNA sequence: TGTGCCAGCCGAAAAAGCGGGCTATACAACACTGAAGCTTTCTTT.

The chain has TRBV2 and TRBJ1-2, with 7 bases lining up with TRBD1. This CDR3 contains 14 residues. The trim removed 7 bases at V and 4 bases at J, leaving 9 bases unmatched. CDR1 and CDR2 (germline): SNHLY, FYNNEI. Written as DNA, the CDR3 is TGTGCCAGCACCGAGAGGGACAGTGTCTATGGCTACACCTTC. Amino acids: CASTERDSVYGYTF.

The chain uses TRBV7-9 and TRBJ1-6; TRBD1 agrees at 7 bases. The CDR3 totals 15 residues. Per germline, CDR1 SEHNR and CDR2 FQNEAQ (reference sequence). V was clipped by 10 bases and J by 7 bases; unmatched bases: 13. CDR3 amino acids: CAIPENRGWNSPLHF. The CDR3 coding sequence is TGTGCCATACCGGAGAACAGGGGATGGAATTCACCCCTCCACTTT. The variable domain in full, completed from reference TRBV7-9 and TRBJ1-6, reads DTGVSQNPRHKITKRGQNVTFRCDPISEHNRLYWYRQTLGQGPEFLTYFQNEAQLEKSRLLSDRFSAERPKGSFSTLEIQRTEQGDSAMYLCAIPENRGWNSPLHFGNGTRLTVT.

This clone was seen a single time. V usage is TRBV29-1 and J usage is TRBJ1-4; 7 bases match TRBD1. Per the germline V gene, CDR1 is SQVTM and CDR2 is ANQGSEA. The CDR3 totals 14 residues. Trimming cost V 6 bases and J 6 bases; bases outside gene matches: 10. CDR3 in DNA: TGCAGCGTATTTTCCGACAGGGAGGATGAAAAACTGTTTTTT. This translates into CSVFSDREDEKLFF.

The rearrangement uses TRBV27 and TRBJ2-3, with D maybe TRBD2 (5 bases). CDR1 MNHEY and CDR2 SMNVEV come from the germline V gene (reference sequence). The V and J ends lost 2 bases and 1 base respectively, with 13 bases between them. The CDR3 spans 16 residues. The CDR3 region is CASSLLRVMGTDTQYF. CDR3 nucleotide sequence: TGTGCCAGCAGTTTACTGAGGGTCATGGGCACAGATACGCAGTATTTT.

The V and J genes are TRBV27 and TRBJ2-1, with 7 nucleotides matching TRBD2. This CDR3 contains 19 residues. Germline CDR1 reads MNHEY; CDR2 reads SMNVEV (reference sequence). V lost 5 bases and J lost 0; bases outside the gene matches: 16. The CDR3 region has the DNA TGTGCCAGCAGTAGAACGACGGGAGGATCTTCGAGCTCCTACAATGAGCAGTTCTTC. As protein: CASSRTTGGSSSSYNEQFF.

The chain has TRBV19 and TRBJ2-7, with 7 nucleotides matching TRBD1. This CDR3 is 14 amino acids long. J was trimmed by 3 bases and V by 1 base; bases with no gene match: 3. Germline loops: CDR1 LNHDA, CDR2 SQIVND (reference sequence). This CDR3 reads CASSIGTGNYEQYF. The CDR3 DNA reads as TGTGCCAGTAGTATAGGGACAGGAAACTACGAGCAGTACTTC.

This clone was seen more than once but under ten times. The chain employs TRBV7-2 and TRBJ1-5; the D is unclear. The V gene lost 5 bases and the J gene lost 4 bases, with 9 bases spanning the gap. Per the germline V gene, CDR1 is SGHTA and CDR2 is FQGNSA. This CDR3 is built from 13 residues. CDR3 amino acids: CASSLARNQPQHF. The CDR3 nucleotides are TGTGCCAGCAGCCTCGCCAGAAATCAGCCCCAGCATTTT.

The chain carries TRBV29-1 and TRBJ2-1; 7 bases are a match to TRBD2. The V gene's germline CDR1 is SQVTM and CDR2 ANQGSEA. The CDR3 spans 19 residues. V was clipped by 4 bases and J by 0 bases; unmatched bases: 18. CDR3: CSVVGGGGSELSSYNEQFF. The CDR3 DNA sequence: TGCAGCGTTGTAGGTGGGGGGGGGTCCGAGCTTAGCTCCTACAATGAGCAGTTCTTC.

CDR3 nucleotide sequence: TGCGCCAGCAGCCAAGGCCCCCAGGCAAGCTATGGCTACACCTTC. It encodes CASSQGPQASYGYTF. The chain is built from TRBV4-3 and TRBJ1-2; D is undetermined. Germline-derived CDR1 and CDR2 are LGHNA and YSLEER. The CDR3 runs 15 residues. Trimming left V 1 base short and J 4 bases short, with 13 bases between.

The gene calls are TRBV15 and TRBJ2-3, with a tentative D call TRBD2 (6 bases). The CDR3 consists of 14 residues. The germline V gene has CDR1 LNHNV and CDR2 YYDKDF (reference sequence). Trimming stripped 5 bases from V and 2 bases from J, with 11 bases between. The CDR3 DNA reads TGTGCCACCAGCCGGGGCGGGATCACAGATACGCAGTATTTT. It yields the protein CATSRGGITDTQYF.

This chain links TRBV27 with TRBJ2-7; TRBD1 matches at 7 bases. From germline, CDR1 is MNHEY and CDR2 SMNVEV (reference sequence). V shed 6 bases and J 2 bases; nucleotides not matched to a gene: 16. The CDR3 extends over 17 amino acids. The CDR3 protein is CASSPRQPGQRTYEQYF. The DNA of the CDR3 is TGTGCCAGCAGCCCCAGACAGCCGGGACAGAGAACCTACGAGCAGTACTTC.

The chain links TRBV30 to TRBJ2-1; weak D call: TRBD2 (6 bases). This CDR3 contains 15 residues. The V gene lost 4 bases and the J gene lost 5 bases, with 18 bases spanning the gap. Germline assignment: CDR1 GTSNPN and CDR2 SVGIG (reference sequence). CDR3 sequence reads: CAWKNNRDWNNEQFF. CDR3 bases: TGTGCCTGGAAAAATAACCGGGACTGGAACAATGAGCAGTTCTTC.

This chain joins TRBV29-1 and TRBJ2-1; D unclear. Looked up from germline, CDR1 is SQVTM and CDR2 is ANQGSEA. V was clipped by 4 bases and J by 5 bases, with 9 bases between them. The CDR3 covers 12 residues. Written as DNA, the CDR3 is TGCAGCGTTGTCATACTCAACAATGAGCAGTTCTTC. Residues: CSVVILNNEQFF.

The V call is TRBV30, the J call TRBJ2-3; D might be TRBD2 (6 bases). The CDR3 covers 14 residues. Looked up from germline, CDR1 is GTSNPN and CDR2 is SVGIG (reference sequence). With 4 bases removed from V and 1 base from J, the gap between germline ends came to 12 bases. The CDR3 sequence: CAWTQAGGTDTQYF. In DNA form, the CDR3 reads TGTGCCTGGACCCAAGCGGGTGGCACAGATACGCAGTATTTT.

The V call is TRBV7-2, the J call TRBJ1-2, with 7 nucleotides matching TRBD1. The ends lost 5 bases at V and 8 bases at J; junction bases unmatched: 8. The CDR3 is made up of 13 amino acids. Germline assignment: CDR1 SGHTA and CDR2 FQGNSA. The DNA for the CDR3 is TGTGCCAGCAGCCCCGGGACAGTAAGAGGCTACACCTTC. It encodes CASSPGTVRGYTF.

The chain carries TRBV6-6 and TRBJ2-2; D ambiguous. Germline V gene sequence: CDR1 MNHNY, CDR2 SVGAGI (reference sequence). CDR3 length: 13 amino acids. V dropped 1 base and J dropped 7 bases, with 7 bases sitting between them. In DNA, the CDR3 is TGTGCCAGCAGTTACTTTTTTAGCGGGGAGCTGTTTTTT. Its translation: CASSYFFSGELFF.

The J gene is TRBJ2-7, the V gene TRBV5-1, with TRBD2 identical over 8 bases. There are 16 residues in the CDR3. J lost 3 bases, V lost 4 bases, and 12 bases had no gene match. CDR1 is SGHRS, CDR2 YFSETQ, per germline. CDR3 protein: CASSPTTLAGNYEQYF. The CDR3 region has the DNA TGCGCCAGCAGCCCCACAACCTTAGCGGGGAACTACGAGCAGTACTTC.

The rearrangement joins TRBV27 to TRBJ1-5, with D hard to call. V was shortened by 8 bases and J by 6 bases, with 17 bases between the two germline ends. Looked up from germline, CDR1 is MNHEY and CDR2 is SMNVEV (reference sequence). The CDR3 is 14 residues long. The chain's CDR3 is CASVWSPVRQPQHF. The CDR3 DNA is TGTGCCAGCGTATGGTCGCCAGTTCGTCAGCCCCAGCATTTT.

The rearrangement links TRBV29-1 to TRBJ1-3, with 7 bases matching TRBD1. CDR1 and CDR2 (germline): SQVTM, ANQGSEA. The CDR3 contains 15 residues. V trimming: 4 bases; J trimming: 4 bases; junction bases outside the gene matches: 10. CDR3 loop: CSVGPGTAKGNTIYF. DNA of the CDR3: TGCAGCGTTGGACCAGGGACAGCGAAAGGAAACACCATATATTTT.

The V gene is TRBV10-2, the J gene TRBJ1-2; TRBD1 matches at 9 bases. Germline V gene sequence: CDR1 WSHSY, CDR2 SAAADI. This CDR3 region has 14 residues. V was pared by 2 bases and J by 8 bases, with 6 bases of the junction left unmatched. CDR3 DNA sequence: TGCGCCAGCAGTGAGAGGGACAGGGCGGGAGGCTACACCTTC. As protein: CASSERDRAGGYTF.

The chain carries TRBV2 and TRBJ1-5; D gene uncertain. The CDR3 contains 14 residues. The germline gives CDR1 SNHLY, CDR2 FYNNEI. V lost 4 bases to trimming and J lost 3 bases, with 10 bases between them. The CDR3 DNA follows: TGTGCCAGCAGTGGTGGGCAGTTCAATCAGCCCCAGCATTTT. It yields the protein CASSGGQFNQPQHF.

The chain uses TRBV7-9 and TRBJ1-2, with D maybe TRBD1 (5 bases). The V gene's germline CDR1 is SEHNR and CDR2 FQNEAQ (reference sequence). This CDR3 spans 14 amino acids. With 2 bases removed from V and 8 bases from J, the gap between germline ends came to 15 bases. The CDR3 loop reads CASSLSNRGVGYTF. The CDR3, as DNA: TGTGCCAGCAGCTTAAGCAATCGGGGGGTCGGCTACACCTTC. The full variable domain, in which reference TRBV7-9 and TRBJ1-2 provide the parts outside the CDR3, is DTGVSQNPRHKITKRGQNVTFRCDPISEHNRLYWYRQTLGQGPEFLTYFQNEAQLEKSRLLSDRFSAERPKGSFSTLEIQRTEQGDSAMYLCASSLSNRGVGYTFGSGTRLTVV.

The chain is built from TRBV30 and TRBJ2-7; no reliable D call. CDR1 and CDR2 (germline): GTSNPN, SVGIG (reference sequence). The CDR3 extends over 12 amino acids. V was shortened by 2 bases and J by 3 bases, with 8 bases between the two germline ends. The CDR3, as DNA: TGTGCCTGGAGTTCTTCGTTCTACGAGCAGTACTTC. This encodes CAWSSSFYEQYF.